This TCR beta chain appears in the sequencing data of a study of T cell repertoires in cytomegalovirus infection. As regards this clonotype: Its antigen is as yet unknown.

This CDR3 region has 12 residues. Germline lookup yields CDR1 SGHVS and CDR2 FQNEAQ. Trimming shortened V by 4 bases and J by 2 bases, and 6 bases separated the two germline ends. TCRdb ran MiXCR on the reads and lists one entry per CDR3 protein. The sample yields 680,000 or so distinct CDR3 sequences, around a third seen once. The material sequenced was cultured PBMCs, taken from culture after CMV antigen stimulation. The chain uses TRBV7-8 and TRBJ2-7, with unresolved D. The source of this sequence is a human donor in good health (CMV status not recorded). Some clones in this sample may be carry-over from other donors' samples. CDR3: CASSSVTYEQYF. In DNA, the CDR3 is TGTGCCAGCAGCTCAGTCACCTACGAGCAGTACTTC.